These 27 T cell receptor beta chains originate from one sample sequenced in a study of PD-L1 blockade in urothelial cancer. Regarding time point: pretreatment peripheral blood. Repertoires were generated with immunoSEQ multiplex PCR, while TCRdb's copy carries only in-frame clones and drops some. The sample carries about 95,000 clones, around 87% recorded once. Sequencing was performed on PBMCs, taken around atezolizumab (anti-PD-L1) treatment. These receptor sequences come from a man in his 60s with urothelial cancer.

This clone was observed a few times. The chain links TRBV7-9 to TRBJ1-1; D is uncertain. This CDR3 comprises 12 residues. From germline, CDR1 is SEHNR and CDR2 FQNEAQ (reference sequence). V was pared by 1 base and J by 8 bases, with 8 bases between. In nucleotides, the CDR3 is TGTGCCAGCAGCTTAGATAACGGGGAAGCTTTCTTT. It translates to CASSLDNGEAFF.

The chain recombines TRBV29-1 with TRBJ2-1; 7 bases are shared with TRBD1. Germline V gene data show CDR1 as SQVTM and CDR2 as ANQGSEA. With V trimmed by 3 bases and J by 2 bases, 4 bases remained unmatched. The CDR3 runs 14 residues. The CDR3, as DNA: TGCAGCGTTGAGAAACAGGGGCCCTACAATGAGCAGTTCTTC. The encoded protein is CSVEKQGPYNEQFF.

The J gene is TRBJ2-2, the V gene TRBV5-1; D not certain. Trimming left V 0 bases short and J 4 bases short, with 7 bases between. Germline values: CDR1 SGHRS, CDR2 YFSETQ. CDR3 size: 14 residues. CDR3 residues: CASSLEWSTGELFF. The DNA of the CDR3 is TGCGCCAGCAGCTTGGAGTGGAGCACCGGGGAGCTGTTTTTT. The full variable domain, in which reference TRBV5-1 and TRBJ2-2 provide the parts outside the CDR3, is KAGVTQTPRYLIKTRGQQVTLSCSPISGHRSVSWYQQTPGQGLQFLFEYFSETQRNKGNFPGRFSGRQFSNSRSEMNVSTLELGDSALYLCASSLEWSTGELFFGEGSRLTVL.

The chain uses TRBV9 and TRBJ1-2; TRBD1 is a possible D gene (5 bases). Germline-derived CDR1 and CDR2 are SGDLS and YYNGEE. The germline V and J ends were trimmed by 0 bases and 7 bases, with 25 bases remaining between them. The CDR3 sequence is 18 residues long. CDR3 coding DNA: TGTGCCAGCAGCGTAGCGCCCACTCGACAGTCCGGCGGGGGTGGCTACACCTTC. It codes for CASSVAPTRQSGGGGYTF.

The chain joins TRBV4-2 to TRBJ1-1, with D perhaps matching TRBD1 (6 bases). Trimming stripped 2 bases from V and 1 base from J, with 11 bases between. Germline V gene lookup returns CDR1 LGHNA and CDR2 YNFKEQ. CDR3 length: 15 residues. CDR3 in DNA: TGTGCCAGCAGCCAAACTCGACAGGCGAACACTGAAGCTTTCTTT. Translation: CASSQTRQANTEAFF.

V usage is TRBV27 and J usage is TRBJ2-1; D gene ambiguous. V was clipped by 3 bases and J by 6 bases, with 9 bases between them. The CDR3 has 13 residues. Germline V gene sequence: CDR1 MNHEY, CDR2 SMNVEV (reference sequence). The CDR3 reads CASSFASGNEQFF. CDR3 in DNA: TGTGCCAGCAGTTTTGCGTCGGGCAATGAGCAGTTCTTC.

The gene calls are TRBV5-1 and TRBJ2-5, with D possibly TRBD2 on 6 matching bases. The CDR3 length is 14 residues. The V gene's germline CDR1 is SGHRS and CDR2 YFSETQ. Trimming took 4 bases from V and 3 from J, leaving 13 bases between them. The CDR3 sequence: CASSLGTPEETQYF. CDR3 DNA: TGCGCCAGCAGCCTTGGGACTCCCGAAGAGACCCAGTACTTC. Based on the CDR3 plus reference TRBV5-1 and TRBJ2-5, the full variable domain is KAGVTQTPRYLIKTRGQQVTLSCSPISGHRSVSWYQQTPGQGLQFLFEYFSETQRNKGNFPGRFSGRQFSNSRSEMNVSTLELGDSALYLCASSLGTPEETQYFGPGTRLLVL.

This chain links TRBV6-6 with TRBJ2-7, with D possibly TRBD2 on 5 matching bases. Per the germline V gene, CDR1 is MNHNY and CDR2 is SVGAGI (reference sequence). The ends were cut back, 7 bases at V and 5 bases at J, with 12 bases in the middle. The CDR3 is 12 residues long. This CDR3 is CASNTPGNEQYF. The DNA for the CDR3 is TGTGCCAGCAATACCCCGGGGAACGAGCAGTACTTC.

The V call is TRBV4-1, the J call TRBJ1-2, with 7 bases identical to TRBD1. Germline CDR1 is MGHRA and CDR2 is YSYEKL. CDR3 length equals 18 residues. The V and J ends lost 0 bases and 3 bases, in that order; junction bases with no gene match: 13. The CDR3 region is CASSQEGTTYRGDYGYTF. The CDR3 DNA follows: TGCGCCAGCAGCCAAGAAGGGACAACCTACAGGGGCGACTATGGCTACACCTTC.

This clone was picked up one time. The V gene is TRBV6-6, the J gene TRBJ1-5, with D uncertain. The germline gives CDR1 MNHNY, CDR2 SVGAGI (reference sequence). CDR3 size: 16 residues. V gave up 4 bases and J gave up 4 bases, with 17 bases separating them. Written as DNA, the CDR3 is TGTGCCAGCAGTTCCTGGACTCCCGCGGGGAATCAGCCCCAGCATTTT. Residues: CASSSWTPAGNQPQHF.

The J gene is TRBJ2-7, the V gene TRBV5-1, with TRBD2 matching over 7 bases. This CDR3 has 14 residues. Germline trimming cut 7 bases from V and 3 bases from J; bases unmatched to any gene: 10. The germline gives CDR1 SGHRS, CDR2 YFSETQ. CDR3 coding DNA: TGCGCCAGCGGAAAGACTAGCACCCTCTACGAGCAGTACTTC. The encoded protein is CASGKTSTLYEQYF.

V and J are TRBV9 and TRBJ2-7; 8 nucleotides line up with TRBD1. V shed 2 bases, J shed 4 bases, and the junction held 14 bases outside the gene matches. The CDR3 contains 17 residues. The germline V gene has CDR1 SGDLS and CDR2 YYNGEE. This CDR3 is CASSVDPTGQVIYEQYF. As DNA, the CDR3 is TGTGCCAGCAGCGTCGATCCTACGGGACAGGTGATATACGAGCAGTACTTC.

On this clone: The junction differs from germline at one of its ends, possibly a read error. This chain joins TRBV19 and TRBJ2-3, with a possible D match to TRBD1 (6 bases). The CDR3 is 11 residues long. Germline loops: CDR1 LNHDA, CDR2 SQIVND (reference sequence). The CDR3 reads CASRGQSTEYF. The DNA of the CDR3 is TGTGCCAGTCGAGGACAGTCTACGGAGTATTTT.

This chain joins TRBV7-3 and TRBJ2-1; D is unclear. The CDR3 length is 13 residues. Germline CDR1 reads SGHTA; CDR2 reads FQGTGA. Trimming shortened V by 5 bases and J by 8 bases, and 13 bases separated the two germline ends. CDR3 residues: CASSQSLSDEQFF. In DNA form, the CDR3 reads TGTGCCAGCAGCCAAAGTTTGAGTGATGAGCAGTTCTTC.

This rearrangement joins TRBV11-2 to TRBJ2-2; a weak D match, TRBD2 (6 bases). Germline V lookup: CDR1 SGHAT, CDR2 FQNNGV. The CDR3 extends over 15 amino acids. V was trimmed by 8 bases and J by 0 bases, leaving 13 bases between them. The CDR3 DNA sequence: TGTGCCAGCCGCCCAGGGACTTCGAACACCGGGGAGCTGTTTTTT. Amino acids: CASRPGTSNTGELFF.

The chain couples TRBV7-9 to TRBJ1-2; TRBD1 might be the D (6 bases). V was pared by 5 bases and J by 4 bases, with 14 bases between. The germline V gene encodes CDR1 SEHNR and CDR2 FQNEAQ (reference sequence). The CDR3 spans 14 residues. CDR3 amino acids: CASSRKTGSYGYTF. The DNA for the CDR3 is TGTGCCAGCAGCCGCAAGACAGGTTCCTATGGCTACACCTTC.

The J gene is TRBJ1-1, the V gene TRBV2; possible D gene TRBD1, 5 bases. Trimming shortened V by 7 bases and J by 5 bases, and 17 bases separated the two germline ends. CDR1 SNHLY and CDR2 FYNNEI come from the germline V gene. This CDR3 contains 14 residues. CDR3 sequence reads: CASTISGVGTEAFF. The CDR3 nucleotides read TGTGCCAGCACCATCTCGGGGGTCGGTACTGAAGCTTTCTTT.

V and J are TRBV7-2 and TRBJ2-7; 14 bases map to TRBD2. Germline assignment: CDR1 SGHTA and CDR2 FQGNSA. Unmatched junction bases numbered 6, after V lost 5 bases and J lost 0 bases. This CDR3 spans 17 amino acids. CDR3 protein: CASSLSGTSGSSYEQYF. DNA of the CDR3: TGTGCCAGCAGCCTATCCGGGACTAGCGGGAGCTCCTACGAGCAGTACTTC.

This clone was detected once. The J gene is TRBJ1-2, the V gene TRBV6-5; TRBD1 matches at 9 bases. The CDR3 runs to 15 residues. The germline CDR1 and CDR2 sequences are MNHEY and SVGAGI. V shed 2 bases, J shed 7 bases, and the junction held 8 bases outside the gene matches. The CDR3 region has the DNA TGTGCCAGCAGTTACGGTGGACAGGGGCGGGGTGGCTACACCTTC. Its protein product is CASSYGGQGRGGYTF.

The V call is TRBV28, the J call TRBJ1-1; D is perhaps TRBD1 (5 bases). This CDR3 has 16 residues. V gave up 5 bases and J gave up 3 bases, with 19 bases separating them. From germline, CDR1 is MDHEN and CDR2 SYDVKM. In DNA form, the CDR3 reads TGTGCCAGCAGTACCCTCGTGGGGGGTGGGTACACTGAAGCTTTCTTT. It is translated as CASSTLVGGGYTEAFF.

V is TRBV2 and J is TRBJ2-3; TRBD2 matches 7 bases. Losses at the gene ends were 7 bases for V and 4 bases for J; bases not matched to a gene: 14. CDR1 SNHLY and CDR2 FYNNEI come from the germline V gene. The CDR3 is 16 amino acids. Here the CDR3 reads CASTPQLAGPSDTQYF. The CDR3 nucleotides read TGTGCCAGCACACCACAATTAGCGGGTCCCTCAGATACGCAGTATTTT.

The V gene is TRBV6-1, the J gene TRBJ1-1, with D perhaps TRBD1 (6 bases). The CDR3 consists of 15 residues. Between the trimmed V and J ends, which lost 1 base and 11 bases, there was a span of 20 bases. The germline V gene encodes CDR1 MNHNS and CDR2 SASEGT. The CDR3: CASSEGHRTARLAFF. The DNA for the CDR3 is TGTGCCAGCAGTGAAGGGCACCGGACAGCCAGATTGGCTTTCTTT.

CDR3 sequence reads: CSVSRDNNQPQHF. In DNA, the CDR3 is TGCAGCGTCAGCAGGGATAACAATCAGCCCCAGCATTTT. This chain connects TRBV29-1 to TRBJ1-5; a possible D gene is TRBD1 (5 bases). This CDR3 is 13 amino acids long. With 6 bases removed from V and 3 bases from J, the gap between germline ends came to 12 bases. The germline gives CDR1 SQVTM, CDR2 ANQGSEA.

The chain links TRBV6-5 to TRBJ2-7, with D tentatively TRBD2 (6 bases). The germline CDR1 and CDR2 sequences are MNHEY and SVGAGI. Trimming left V 2 bases short and J 6 bases short, with 8 bases between. The CDR3 sequence is 12 residues long. CDR3 coding DNA: TGTGCCAGCAGTTACGAGGGACTCGAGCAGTACTTC. Translating gives CASSYEGLEQYF.

V usage is TRBV19 and J usage is TRBJ1-2, with D possibly matching TRBD1 (6 bases). The germline V and J ends were trimmed by 9 bases and 12 bases, with 26 bases remaining between them. CDR1 is LNHDA and CDR2 is SQIVND in the germline V gene (reference sequence). This CDR3 has 14 residues. The CDR3 is CASRIAGGATYNTF. The CDR3 nucleotides are TGTGCCAGCCGCATTGCCGGGGGGGCGACCTATAACACCTTC. Looking up the rest from reference TRBV19 and TRBJ1-2 gives the full variable domain: DGGITQSPKYLFRKEGQNVTLSCEQNLNHDAMYWYRQDPGQGLRLIYYSQIVNDFQKGDIAEGYSVSREKKESFPLTVTSAQKNPTAFYLCASRIAGGATYNTFGSGTRLTVV.

The chain couples TRBV30 to TRBJ1-5; D not certain. Germline CDR1 reads GTSNPN; CDR2 reads SVGIG (reference sequence). Trimming stripped 2 bases from V and 3 bases from J, with 8 bases between. This CDR3 comprises 13 residues. CDR3 coding DNA: TGTGCCTGGAGTCCGGGGAACAATCAGCCCCAGCATTTT. Protein sequence: CAWSPGNNQPQHF.

The CDR3 protein is CASSEGAGGGDTQYF. CDR3 nucleotide sequence: TGTGCCAGCAGTGAAGGTGCGGGGGGCGGAGATACGCAGTATTTT. This chain joins TRBV2 and TRBJ2-3, with TRBD2 matching over 8 bases. Germline V CDR1 and CDR2: SNHLY, FYNNEI. CDR3 length: 15 residues. The V gene end was trimmed by 1 base and the J gene end by 5 bases; junction bases not matched to a gene: 5.